A single sample is the source of the 16 T cell receptor beta chains below, sequenced in a study of neurological immune-mediated disorders (dated 2019 in TCRdb). Library generation was performed with 5' RACE. Sequencing was carried out with an Illumina HiSeq 2500. Starting from the raw public reads, TCRdb applied fastp trimming at Q25, assembled clones with MiXCR and retained in-frame beta chains. Every CDR3 protein is listed once, alongside the most common genes and DNA of its rows. The sample records some 28,000 distinct CDR3 sequences, 12% of which are singletons. About 7.2% of the sample is held by the ten biggest clonotypes. The specimen was PBMCs. The receptors come from a man aged 60-69 years in good health.

This clonotype showed up many times. At one end the junction does not follow the germline gene, possibly because of a read error. The genes are TRBV7-9 and TRBJ2-5; D assignment may be TRBD1 or TRBD2 (5 bases each). There are 15 residues in the CDR3. Germline V gives CDR1 SEHNR, CDR2 FQNEAQ (reference sequence). The CDR3 here is CASSPKGRPSETRYF. CDR3 in DNA: TGTGCCAGCAGCCCGAAGGGACGTCCATCAGAGACCCGGTACTTC.

This clonotype was found many times. The chain combines TRBV4-3 with TRBJ2-3; TRBD1 matches at 8 bases. The junction had 9 bases not matched to a gene; V was cut back by 1 base and J by 6 bases. The CDR3 sequence is 16 residues long. CDR1 and CDR2 from the germline V gene are LGHNA and YSLEER. The CDR3 spells CASSQAPDRAGDTQYF. In nucleotides, the CDR3 is TGCGCCAGCAGCCAAGCCCCGGACAGGGCAGGCGATACGCAGTATTTT.

Sample share makes this clonotype medium-sized. The CDR3: CASSPTTGMETQYF. In nucleotides, the CDR3 is TGTGCCAGCAGTCCAACGACAGGGATGGAGACCCAGTACTTC. The chain has TRBV7-9 and TRBJ2-5; TRBD1 aligns across 7 bases. The CDR3 consists of 14 residues. Germline CDR1 and CDR2: SEHNR and FQNEAQ (reference sequence). Trimming cost V 6 bases and J 5 bases; bases outside gene matches: 9.

This clonotype was found many times. The chain is built from TRBV5-1 and TRBJ2-5; no clear D gene. Per the germline V gene, CDR1 is SGHRS and CDR2 is YFSETQ. This CDR3 is built from 15 residues. Trimming removed 0 bases from V and 2 bases from J, with 11 bases in between. CDR3 nucleotide sequence: TGCGCCAGCAGCTTGGGGGTGAACAGACAAGAGACCCAGTACTTC. It specifies CASSLGVNRQETQYF.

This clonotype was recorded at least ten times. The chain couples TRBV18 to TRBJ2-1, with 7 bases identical to TRBD1. The V gene end was trimmed by 1 base and the J gene end by 9 bases; junction bases not matched to a gene: 9. This CDR3 region has 15 residues. From germline, CDR1 is KGHSH and CDR2 LQKENI. The CDR3 loop reads CASSPRETGYFEQFF. CDR3 in DNA: TGTGCCAGCTCACCACGTGAGACAGGGTACTTTGAGCAGTTCTTC. The full variable domain, its missing parts supplied by reference TRBV18 and TRBJ2-1, is NAGVMQNPRHLVRRRGQEARLRCSPMKGHSHVYWYRQLPEEGLKFMVYLQKENIIDESGMPKERFSAEFPKEGPSILRIQQVVRGDSAAYFCASSPRETGYFEQFFGPGTRLTVL.

Worth noting for this clonotype: One end of the junction does not line up with germline, which may come from a read error. The gene calls are TRBV5-6 and TRBJ2-7; D is perhaps TRBD1 (5 bases). The V gene's germline CDR1 is SGHDT and CDR2 YYEEEE. The CDR3 consists of 16 residues. The CDR3 nucleotides are TGTGCCAGCAGCGCCCAAGGAAGGGGTTCGTTTTACGAACAGTACTTC. Translated: CASSAQGRGSFYEQYF. The complete variable domain, with remaining parts taken from reference TRBV5-6 and TRBJ2-7, reads DAGVTQSPTHLIKTRGQQVTLRCSPKSGHDTVSWYQQALGQGPQFIFQYYEEEERQRGNFPDRFSGHQFPNYSSELNVNALLLGDSALYLCASSAQGRGSFYEQYFGPGTRLTVT.

This clonotype was observed many times. V is TRBV7-9 and J is TRBJ2-3, with a tentative D call TRBD2 (6 bases). Germline CDR1 is SEHNR and CDR2 is FQNEAQ (reference sequence). The CDR3 loop spans 18 amino acids. The ends were cut back, 7 bases at V and 1 base at J, with 24 bases in the middle. CDR3 coding DNA: TGTGCCAGCACCACTCCCGTGTGGCGGGAAGCCGGCACAGATACGCAGTATTTT. Translating it yields CASTTPVWREAGTDTQYF. The full variable domain, rest sourced from reference TRBV7-9 and TRBJ2-3, is DTGVSQNPRHKITKRGQNVTFRCDPISEHNRLYWYRQTLGQGPEFLTYFQNEAQLEKSRLLSDRFSAERPKGSFSTLEIQRTEQGDSAMYLCASTTPVWREAGTDTQYFGPGTRLTVL.

In regard to this clonotype: A clone one base away is much larger, so this may be a read error. The genes are TRBV9 and TRBJ2-3; possible D gene TRBD2, 6 bases. The CDR3 consists of 14 residues. V lost 5 bases to trimming and J lost 6 bases, with 16 bases between them. The germline V gene encodes CDR1 SGDLS and CDR2 YYNGEE. The CDR3 sequence is CASREGLPPDTQYF. In nucleotides, the CDR3 is TGTGCCAGCAGAGAGGGACTCCCACCGGATACGCAGTATTTT.

This clonotype has a count of ten or more. The J gene is TRBJ2-3, the V gene TRBV5-5, with a weak D call TRBD2 (6 bases). The CDR3 totals 14 residues. V lost 3 bases to trimming and J lost 6 bases, with 14 bases between them. Germline-derived CDR1 and CDR2 are SGHKS and YYEKEE (reference sequence). The CDR3 coding sequence is TGTGCCAGCAGCTCGACTAGTTCATCCGATACGCAGTATTTT. Amino acids: CASSSTSSSDTQYF.

This clonotype was detected ten times or more. V and J are TRBV28 and TRBJ2-7, with TRBD2 matching 16 bases. After removal of 4 bases from V and 4 bases from J, the junction contained 10 bases not matched to a gene. Germline V gene data show CDR1 as MDHEN and CDR2 as SYDVKM. The CDR3 has 18 residues. As DNA, the CDR3 is TGTGCCAGCAGTTCATACGGGACTAGCGGGAGGGCCGCGTACGAGCAGTACTTC. Encoded protein: CASSSYGTSGRAAYEQYF.

This clonotype was detected many times. This rearrangement joins TRBV7-9 to TRBJ2-3; 9 bases fit TRBD1. The CDR3 runs to 14 residues. Germline CDR1 and CDR2: SEHNR and FQNEAQ (reference sequence). The J segment lost 3 bases and the V segment lost 4 bases, leaving 2 bases of the junction unmatched. CDR3 protein: CASSSGQGTDTQYF. The CDR3 DNA follows: TGTGCCAGCAGCTCGGGACAGGGAACAGATACGCAGTATTTT.

There are many counts of this clonotype. The V and J genes are TRBV7-2 and TRBJ2-5, with a possible D match to TRBD1 (5 bases). The length of the CDR3 is 14 residues. The V end was cut by 3 bases, the J end by 6 bases, with 14 bases between. From germline, CDR1 is SGHTA and CDR2 FQGNSA. CDR3 in amino acids: CASSFGQGVKTQYF. The CDR3, as DNA: TGTGCCAGCAGCTTCGGTCAGGGCGTAAAGACCCAGTACTTC.

This clonotype was recorded at least ten times. V usage is TRBV4-3 and J usage is TRBJ1-6; 8 positions agree with TRBD1. The CDR3 is made up of 16 amino acids. V dropped 0 bases and J dropped 8; count of bases not matched to a gene: 6. Germline CDR1 reads LGHNA; CDR2 reads YSLEER. In DNA, the CDR3 is TGCGCCAGCAGCCAAGACCCCGGGACAGGCCATTCACCCCTCCACTTT. Its protein product is CASSQDPGTGHSPLHF.

This clonotype was counted at least ten times. The V and J genes are TRBV2 and TRBJ2-1; 8 nucleotides line up with TRBD2. This CDR3 has 15 amino acids. With 4 bases clipped from V and 7 bases from J, the junction kept 9 bases outside the gene matches. From germline, CDR1 is SNHLY and CDR2 FYNNEI. CDR3 loop: CASSVRGVGENEQFF. The CDR3, as DNA: TGTGCCAGCAGTGTGCGGGGGGTAGGGGAAAATGAGCAGTTCTTC.

This clonotype was recorded many times. This chain joins TRBV20-1 and TRBJ1-1; D is possibly TRBD1 (6 bases). Deletions cut 5 bases from V and 4 bases from J, with 17 bases between. This CDR3 contains 14 residues. Germline V gives CDR1 DFQATT, CDR2 SNEGSKA (reference sequence). This CDR3 is CSAPLGGYATEAFF. The DNA for the CDR3 is TGCAGTGCTCCCCTTGGGGGCTACGCCACTGAAGCTTTCTTT.

This clonotype qualifies as medium-sized. The chain employs TRBV6-6 and TRBJ1-2, with D possibly matching TRBD1 (5 bases). The CDR3 extends over 14 amino acids. V lost 7 bases, J lost 3 bases, and 15 bases lay in between. Germline CDR1 reads MNHNY; CDR2 reads SVGAGI (reference sequence). CDR3 residues: CASKEGTGDYGYTF. The CDR3 DNA follows: TGTGCCAGCAAGGAAGGGACGGGAGACTATGGCTACACCTTC.